The 5 T cell receptor beta chains below were found in one sample sequenced in a study of blood T cell repertoires in COVID-19. The method was immunoSEQ multiplex PCR; TCRdb's version includes in-frame clones alone and lacks a portion of them. Of about 230,000 clones in the sample, approximately 80% were seen once. Source material: PBMCs or T cells enriched from blood (not recorded which). These receptors were collected from a man in his 60s who had recovered from COVID-19.

This sequence joins TRBV3-1 (or the pseudogene TRBV3-2) and TRBJ1-5; the D gene is possibly TRBD1 (6 bases). The V gene's germline CDR1 is LGHDT and CDR2 YNNKEL (reference sequence). V lost 0 bases, J lost 2 bases, and 11 bases lay in between. CDR3 size: 16 residues. The CDR3 coding sequence is TGTGCCAGCAGCCAAGATGCGGGGGCTGGCAATCAGCCCCAGCATTTT. The encoded protein is CASSQDAGAGNQPQHF.

J is TRBJ1-2 and V is TRBV5-1; D gene unclear. The ends were cut back, 1 base at V and 8 bases at J, with 12 bases in the middle. The CDR3 is made up of 13 amino acids. Germline V gives CDR1 SGHRS, CDR2 YFSETQ. CDR3 region: CASSLSLQNGYTF. Here the CDR3 DNA reads TGCGCCAGCAGCTTGTCTCTCCAGAACGGCTACACCTTC.

The chain combines TRBV11-2 with TRBJ2-7; the D gene is possibly TRBD1 (6 bases). V lost 5 bases, J lost 2 bases, and 13 bases lay in between. The CDR3 is 14 amino acids. Germline lookup yields CDR1 SGHAT and CDR2 FQNNGV. Here the CDR3 DNA reads TGTGCCAGCAGCCCCGACAGGTTAGCCTACGAGCAGTACTTC. Protein sequence: CASSPDRLAYEQYF.

The chain links TRBV7-9 to TRBJ2-7; 7 bases align to TRBD1. This CDR3 is 16 amino acids long. Looked up from germline, CDR1 is SEHNR and CDR2 is FQNEAQ (reference sequence). V was pared by 5 bases and J by 0 bases, with 10 bases of the junction left unmatched. The CDR3 spells CASSPPVTGNSYEQYF. CDR3 bases: TGTGCCAGCAGCCCCCCGGTGACAGGGAACTCCTACGAGCAGTACTTC.

In its sample, this clone was seen a few times. The rearrangement links TRBV3-1 (or the pseudogene TRBV3-2) to TRBJ2-7, with TRBD1 identical over 11 bases. V lost 4 bases, J lost 6 bases, and 5 bases stayed unmatched. Germline lookup yields CDR1 LGHDT and CDR2 YNNKEL (reference sequence). The CDR3 contains 14 residues. The CDR3 region is CASSRGQGAGEQYF. CDR3 nucleotide sequence: TGTGCCAGCAGCCGAGGACAGGGGGCGGGCGAGCAGTACTTC.